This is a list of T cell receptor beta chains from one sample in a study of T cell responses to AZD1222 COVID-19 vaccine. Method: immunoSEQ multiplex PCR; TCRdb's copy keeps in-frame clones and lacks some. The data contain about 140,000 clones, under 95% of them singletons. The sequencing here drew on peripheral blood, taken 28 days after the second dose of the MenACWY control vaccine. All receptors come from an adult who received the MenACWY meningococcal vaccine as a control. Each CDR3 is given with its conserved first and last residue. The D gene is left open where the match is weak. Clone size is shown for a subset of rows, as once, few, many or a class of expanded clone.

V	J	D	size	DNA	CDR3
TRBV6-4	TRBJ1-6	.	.	TGTGCCAGCAGTGACGGCTTGCTTTCACCCCTCCACTTT	CASSDGLLSPLHF
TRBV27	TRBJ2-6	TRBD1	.	TGTGCCAGCAGTTTATCACAGGGGGCGTCTGGGGCCAACGTCCTGACTTTC	CASSLSQGASGANVLTF
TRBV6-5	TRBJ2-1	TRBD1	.	TGTGCCAGCAGTTATACCAGACAGGGTCTGTACAATGAGCAGTTCTTC	CASSYTRQGLYNEQFF
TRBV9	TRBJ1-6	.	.	TGTGCCAGCAGCGTAGGGGGCCTAAATTCACCCCTCCACTTT	CASSVGGLNSPLHF
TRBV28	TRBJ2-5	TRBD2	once	TGTGCCAGCAGTCGCCACCTAGCGGGAGCATGGGAGACCCAGTACTTC	CASSRHLAGAWETQYF
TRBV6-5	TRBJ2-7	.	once	TGTGCCAGCAGTTATCTAAAAGGGCAGGGCTGGTACTTC	CASSYLKGQGWYF
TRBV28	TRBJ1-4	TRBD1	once	TGTGCCAGCAGTTTCCCCCTAGGGGGCGCGAATGAAAAACTGTTTTTT	CASSFPLGGANEKLFF
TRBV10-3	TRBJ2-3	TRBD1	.	TGTGCCATCGCGGGACAGGGTGGGGGCACAGATACGCAGTATTTT	CAIAGQGGGTDTQYF
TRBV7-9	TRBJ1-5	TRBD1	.	TGTGCCAGCAGCCCCGACAGGGTTGGCCAGCCCCAGCATTTT	CASSPDRVGQPQHF
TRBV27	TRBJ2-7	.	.	TGTGCCAGCCTGACTTACGAGCAGTACTTC	CASLTYEQYF
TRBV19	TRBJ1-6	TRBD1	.	TGTGCCAGTAGGAATCGACAGGGTGGACCCCTCCACTTT	CASRNRQGGPLHF
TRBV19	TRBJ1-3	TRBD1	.	TGTGCCAGTAGTTTGCAGGGGGCGCGCGGAAACACCATATATTTT	CASSLQGARGNTIYF
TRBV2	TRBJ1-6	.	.	TGTGCCAGCAGTGGCCACTCAAGGGATTCACCCCTCCACTTT	CASSGHSRDSPLHF
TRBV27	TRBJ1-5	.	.	TGTGCCAGCAGTTTACTGCAGGGGAATCAGCCCCAGCATTTT	CASSLLQGNQPQHF
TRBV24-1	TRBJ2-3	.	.	TGTGCCACCAGTGGGTTACAACTTCCCACAGATACGCAGTATTTT	CATSGLQLPTDTQYF
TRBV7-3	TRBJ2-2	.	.	TGTGCCAGCAGCCACTACAGTGCCGGGGAGCTGTTTTTT	CASSHYSAGELFF
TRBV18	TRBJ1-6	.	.	TGTGCCAGCTCACCGTCCCTCCCAGGGGATTCACCCCTCCACTTT	CASSPSLPGDSPLHF
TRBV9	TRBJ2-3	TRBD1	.	TGTGCGGGGGGACAGGGAAGCACAGATACGCAGTATTTT	CAGGQGSTDTQYF
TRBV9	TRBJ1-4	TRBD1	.	TGTGCCAGCAGCCAAAGGCCGGAGACAGGGAATGAAAAACTGTTTTTT	CASSQRPETGNEKLFF
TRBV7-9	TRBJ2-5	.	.	TGTGCCAGCAGCTCCCGACGGGGGCGGTATCAAGAGACCCAGTACTTC	CASSSRRGRYQETQYF
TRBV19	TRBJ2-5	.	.	TGTGCCAGTAGTATCCCTGGAGGGTTAGAGACCCAGTACTTC	CASSIPGGLETQYF
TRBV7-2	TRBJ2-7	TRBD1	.	TGTGCCAGCAGCATCGGGACAGGTCCTACCTACGAGCAGTACTTC	CASSIGTGPTYEQYF
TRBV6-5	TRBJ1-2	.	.	TGTGCCAGCAGCCGGGACTATAACTATGGCTACACCTTC	CASSRDYNYGYTF
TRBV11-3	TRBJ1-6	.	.	TGTGCCAGCAGCCGTCGAGCCGGGACGGGTAATTCACCCCTCCACTTT	CASSRRAGTGNSPLHF
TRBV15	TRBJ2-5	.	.	TGTGCCACCAGCAGAGATCGGCTTAGGGAGACCCAGTACTTC	CATSRDRLRETQYF
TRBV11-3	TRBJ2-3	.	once	TGTGCCAGCAGCTTGGGGAGGGGGCTTGTCACAGATACGCAGTATTTT	CASSLGRGLVTDTQYF
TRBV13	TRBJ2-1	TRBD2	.	TGTGCCAGCAGCTCAGCGGGGCGGGGGGGCTGGCAGTTCTTC	CASSSAGRGGWQFF
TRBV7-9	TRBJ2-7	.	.	TGTGCCAGCAGCTTAGTCTACGAGCAGTACTTC	CASSLVYEQYF
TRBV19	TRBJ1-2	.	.	TGTGCCAGTAGTATGACGGCAAACTATGGCTACACCTTC	CASSMTANYGYTF
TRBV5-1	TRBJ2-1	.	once	TGCGCCAGCAGCTTTGCCGGGACGACAAACAATGAGCAGTTCTTC	CASSFAGTTNNEQFF
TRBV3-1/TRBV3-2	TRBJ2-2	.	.	TGTGCCAGCAGCGAAGAGGGCAGGGCCGGGGAGCTGTTTTTT	CASSEEGRAGELFF
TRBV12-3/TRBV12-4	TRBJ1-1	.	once	TGTGCCAGCAGTTTCAGGGTTACCACTGAAGCTTTCTTT	CASSFRVTTEAFF
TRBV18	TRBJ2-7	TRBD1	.	TGTGCCAGCTCAGGGACAGGGGTTACCTACGAGCAGTACTTC	CASSGTGVTYEQYF
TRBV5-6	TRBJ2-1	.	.	TGTGCCAGCAGCTTACTCCTCCATTACAATGAGCAGTTCTTC	CASSLLLHYNEQFF
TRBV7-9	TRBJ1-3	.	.	TGTGCCAGCAGCTTAACGGGGGCGAGTAACACCATATATTTT	CASSLTGASNTIYF
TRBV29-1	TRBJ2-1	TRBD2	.	TGCAGCGTTGAGGGGACGCTAGCGGGAGAGATCTATGAGCAGTTCTTC	CSVEGTLAGEIYEQFF
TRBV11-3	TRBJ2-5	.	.	TGTGCCAGCAGCTTAGGGGCAGGGAACCAAGAGACCCAGTACTTC	CASSLGAGNQETQYF
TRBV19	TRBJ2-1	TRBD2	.	TGTGCCAGTAAGTTTTCTAGCGGGAGCGACAATGAGCAGTTCTTC	CASKFSSGSDNEQFF
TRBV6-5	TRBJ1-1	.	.	TGTGCCACCGGACCCCGGACGGGGAACACTGAAGCTTTCTTT	CATGPRTGNTEAFF
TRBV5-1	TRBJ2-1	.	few	TGCGCCAGCAGCTTGGACAATGAGCAGTTCTTC	CASSLDNEQFF
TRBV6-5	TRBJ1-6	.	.	TGTGCCAGCAGTCAAACTGGCTCCTATAATTCACCCCTCCACTTT	CASSQTGSYNSPLHF
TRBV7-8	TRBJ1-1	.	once	TGTGCCAGCAGCTCTAGGAGGGGCACTGAAGCTTTCTTT	CASSSRRGTEAFF
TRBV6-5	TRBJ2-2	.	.	TGTGCCAGCGGGGGAGTGAACACCGGGGAGCTGTTTTTT	CASGGVNTGELFF
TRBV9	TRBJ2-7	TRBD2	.	TGTGCCAGCAGCGTAGATCTAGCGGGCGAGCAGTACTTC	CASSVDLAGEQYF
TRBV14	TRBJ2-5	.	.	TGTGCCAGCAGCCATAGGGGATTGTACCAAGAGACCCAGTACTTC	CASSHRGLYQETQYF
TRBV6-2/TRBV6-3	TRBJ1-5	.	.	TGTGCCAGCAGTTACTCGATATCGGGACCAGGAAATCAGCCCCAGCATTTT	CASSYSISGPGNQPQHF
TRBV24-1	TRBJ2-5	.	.	TGTGCCACCAGTGCTTTAGGGAGCGCGGAGACCCAGTACTTC	CATSALGSAETQYF